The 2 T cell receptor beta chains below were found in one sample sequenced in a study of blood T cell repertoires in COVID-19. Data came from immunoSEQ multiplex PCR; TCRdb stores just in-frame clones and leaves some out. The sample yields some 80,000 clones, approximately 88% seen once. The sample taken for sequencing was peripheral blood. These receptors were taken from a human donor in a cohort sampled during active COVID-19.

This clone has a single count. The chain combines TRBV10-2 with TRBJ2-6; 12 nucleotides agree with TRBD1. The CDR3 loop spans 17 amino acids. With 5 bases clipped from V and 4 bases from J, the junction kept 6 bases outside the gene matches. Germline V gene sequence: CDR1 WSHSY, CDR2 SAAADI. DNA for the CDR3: TGCGCCAGCAGTAAGGGACAGGGGGCTTCGGGGGCCAACGTCCTGACTTTC. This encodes CASSKGQGASGANVLTF.

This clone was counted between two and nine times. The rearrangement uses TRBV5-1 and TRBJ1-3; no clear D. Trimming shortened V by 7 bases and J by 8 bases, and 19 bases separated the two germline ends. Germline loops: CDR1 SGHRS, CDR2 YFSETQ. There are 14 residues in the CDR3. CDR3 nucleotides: TGCGCCAGCCGACCCTGGGTCGACTTGCACACCATATATTTT. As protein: CASRPWVDLHTIYF.